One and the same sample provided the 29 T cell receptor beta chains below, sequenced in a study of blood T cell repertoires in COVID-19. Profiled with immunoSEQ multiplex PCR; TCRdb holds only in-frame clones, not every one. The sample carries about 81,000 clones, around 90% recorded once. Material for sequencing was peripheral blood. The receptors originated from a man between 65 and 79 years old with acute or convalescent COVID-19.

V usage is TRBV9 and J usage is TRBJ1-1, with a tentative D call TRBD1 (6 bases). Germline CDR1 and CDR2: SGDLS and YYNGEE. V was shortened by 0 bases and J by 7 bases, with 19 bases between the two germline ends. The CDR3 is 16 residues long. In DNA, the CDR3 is TGTGCCAGCAGCGTAGATGCAGGGGTGGTATCTGGTGAAGCTTTCTTT. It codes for CASSVDAGVVSGEAFF. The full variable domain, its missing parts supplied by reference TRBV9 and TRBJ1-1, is DSGVTQTPKHLITATGQRVTLRCSPRSGDLSVYWYQQSLDQGLQFLIQYYNGEERAKGNILERFSAQQFPDLHSELNLSSLELGDSALYFCASSVDAGVVSGEAFFGQGTRLTVV.

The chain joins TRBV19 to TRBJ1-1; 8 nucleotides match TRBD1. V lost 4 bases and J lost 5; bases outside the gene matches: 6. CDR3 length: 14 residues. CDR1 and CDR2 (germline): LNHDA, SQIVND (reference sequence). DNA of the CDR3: TGTGCCAGTAGTACCCGACAGGGGAGGACTGAAGCTTTCTTT. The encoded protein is CASSTRQGRTEAFF.

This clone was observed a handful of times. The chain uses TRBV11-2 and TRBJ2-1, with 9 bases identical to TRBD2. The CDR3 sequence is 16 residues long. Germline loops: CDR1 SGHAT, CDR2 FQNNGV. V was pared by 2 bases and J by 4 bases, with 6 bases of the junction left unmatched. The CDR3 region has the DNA TGTGCCAGCAGCTTAATGGGACTAGCTAAATACAATGAGCAGTTCTTC. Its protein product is CASSLMGLAKYNEQFF.

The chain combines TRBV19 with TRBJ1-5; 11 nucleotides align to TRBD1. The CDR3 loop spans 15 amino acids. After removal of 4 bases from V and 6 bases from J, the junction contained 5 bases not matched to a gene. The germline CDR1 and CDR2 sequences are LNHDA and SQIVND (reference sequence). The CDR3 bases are TGTGCCAGTAGTAAGGGGACAGGGGGTGTTCAGCCCCAGCATTTT. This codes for CASSKGTGGVQPQHF. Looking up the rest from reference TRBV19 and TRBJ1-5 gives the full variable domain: DGGITQSPKYLFRKEGQNVTLSCEQNLNHDAMYWYRQDPGQGLRLIYYSQIVNDFQKGDIAEGYSVSREKKESFPLTVTSAQKNPTAFYLCASSKGTGGVQPQHFGDGTRLSIL.

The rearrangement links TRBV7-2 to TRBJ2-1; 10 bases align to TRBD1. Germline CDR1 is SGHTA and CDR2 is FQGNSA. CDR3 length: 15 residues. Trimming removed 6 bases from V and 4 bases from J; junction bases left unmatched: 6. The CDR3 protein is CASSPDRGEYNEQFF. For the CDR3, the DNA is TGTGCCAGCAGTCCGGACAGGGGGGAATACAATGAGCAGTTCTTC.

The CDR3 region has the DNA TGTGCCAGCACGGACCGACAGGGGGCTAAGAACACTGAAGCTTTCTTT. It translates to CASTDRQGAKNTEAFF. The chain carries TRBV5-4 and TRBJ1-1; 10 nucleotides match TRBD1. V lost 6 bases, J lost 1 base, and 9 bases stayed unmatched. Germline V gene sequence: CDR1 SGHNT, CDR2 YYREEE (reference sequence). The CDR3 spans 16 residues. Variable domain in full (rest from reference TRBV5-4 and TRBJ1-1): ETGVTQSPTHLIKTRGQQVTLRCSSQSGHNTVSWYQQALGQGPQFIFQYYREEENGRGNFPPRFSGLQFPNYSSELNVNALELDDSALYLCASTDRQGAKNTEAFFGQGTRLTVV.

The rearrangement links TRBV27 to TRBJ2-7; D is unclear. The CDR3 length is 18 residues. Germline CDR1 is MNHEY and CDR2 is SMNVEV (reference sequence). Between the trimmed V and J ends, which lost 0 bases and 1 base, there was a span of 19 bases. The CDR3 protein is CASSLSDVWQRRSYEQYF. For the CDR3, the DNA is TGTGCCAGCAGTTTATCCGACGTGTGGCAACGGAGATCCTACGAGCAGTACTTC.

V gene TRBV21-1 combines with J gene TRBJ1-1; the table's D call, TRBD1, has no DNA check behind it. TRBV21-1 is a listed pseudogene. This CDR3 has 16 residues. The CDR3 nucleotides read TGTGCCAGCAGCGCCGCTCGTCACAGGGCGAACACTGAAGCTTTCTTT. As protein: CASSAARHRANTEAFF.

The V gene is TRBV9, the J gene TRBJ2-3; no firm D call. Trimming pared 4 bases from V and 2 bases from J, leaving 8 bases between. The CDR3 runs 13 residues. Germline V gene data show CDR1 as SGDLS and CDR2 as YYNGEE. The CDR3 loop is CASSPVYTDTQYF. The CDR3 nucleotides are TGTGCCAGCAGCCCTGTTTACACAGATACGCAGTATTTT.

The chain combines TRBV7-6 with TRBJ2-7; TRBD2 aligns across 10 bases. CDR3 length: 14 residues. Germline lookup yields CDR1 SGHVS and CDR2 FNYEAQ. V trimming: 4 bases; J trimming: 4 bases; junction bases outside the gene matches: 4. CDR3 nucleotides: TGTGCCAGCAGCTCCTCTAGCGGGAGTTACGAGCAGTACTTC. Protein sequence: CASSSSSGSYEQYF.

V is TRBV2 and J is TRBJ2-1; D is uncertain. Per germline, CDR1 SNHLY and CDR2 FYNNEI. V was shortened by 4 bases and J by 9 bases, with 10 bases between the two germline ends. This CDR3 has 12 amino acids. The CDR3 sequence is CASSVFGGEQFF. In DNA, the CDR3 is TGTGCCAGCAGTGTGTTCGGCGGTGAGCAGTTCTTC.

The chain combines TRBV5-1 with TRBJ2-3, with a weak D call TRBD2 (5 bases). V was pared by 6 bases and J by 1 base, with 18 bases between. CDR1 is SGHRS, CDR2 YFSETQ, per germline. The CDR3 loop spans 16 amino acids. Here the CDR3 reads CASTLLERTRTDTQYF. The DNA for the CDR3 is TGCGCCAGCACCCTTTTAGAGCGGACCCGCACAGATACGCAGTATTTT.

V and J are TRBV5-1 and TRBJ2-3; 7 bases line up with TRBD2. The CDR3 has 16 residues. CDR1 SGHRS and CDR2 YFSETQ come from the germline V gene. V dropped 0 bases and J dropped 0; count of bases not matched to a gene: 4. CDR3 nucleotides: TGCGCCAGCAGCTTGGAACCCGGGAGGAGCACAGATACGCAGTATTTT. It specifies CASSLEPGRSTDTQYF.

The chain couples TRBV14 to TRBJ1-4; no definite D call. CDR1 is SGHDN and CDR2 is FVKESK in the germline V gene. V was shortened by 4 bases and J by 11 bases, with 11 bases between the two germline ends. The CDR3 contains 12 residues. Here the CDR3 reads CASSLVPGKLFF. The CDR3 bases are TGTGCCAGCAGCCTTGTCCCGGGGAAACTGTTTTTT.

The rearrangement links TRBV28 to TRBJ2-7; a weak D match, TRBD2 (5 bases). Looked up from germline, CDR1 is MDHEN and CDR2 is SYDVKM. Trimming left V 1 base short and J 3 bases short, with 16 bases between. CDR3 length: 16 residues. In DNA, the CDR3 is TGTGCCAGCAGTTTATATGGAGGTCACTCTCTCTACGAGCAGTACTTC. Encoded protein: CASSLYGGHSLYEQYF.

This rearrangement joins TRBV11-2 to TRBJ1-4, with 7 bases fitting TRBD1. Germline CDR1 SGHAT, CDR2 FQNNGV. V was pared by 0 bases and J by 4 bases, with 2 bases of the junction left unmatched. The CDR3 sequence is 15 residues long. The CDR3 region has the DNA TGTGCCAGCAGCTTAGAGGGACAGATTAATGAAAAACTGTTTTTT. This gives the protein CASSLEGQINEKLFF.

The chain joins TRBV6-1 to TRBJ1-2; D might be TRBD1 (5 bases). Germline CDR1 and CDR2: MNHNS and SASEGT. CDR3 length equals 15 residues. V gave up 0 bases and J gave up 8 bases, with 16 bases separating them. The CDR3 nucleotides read TGTGCCAGCAGTGAAGCTCGAAGGGGAAGTTGGGGCTACACCTTC. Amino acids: CASSEARRGSWGYTF.

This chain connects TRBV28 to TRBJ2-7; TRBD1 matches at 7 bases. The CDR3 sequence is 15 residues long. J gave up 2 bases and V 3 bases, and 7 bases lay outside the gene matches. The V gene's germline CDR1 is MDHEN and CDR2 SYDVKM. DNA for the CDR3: TGTGCCAGCAGTTTCTTATCGGACAGGACCTACGAGCAGTACTTC. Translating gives CASSFLSDRTYEQYF.

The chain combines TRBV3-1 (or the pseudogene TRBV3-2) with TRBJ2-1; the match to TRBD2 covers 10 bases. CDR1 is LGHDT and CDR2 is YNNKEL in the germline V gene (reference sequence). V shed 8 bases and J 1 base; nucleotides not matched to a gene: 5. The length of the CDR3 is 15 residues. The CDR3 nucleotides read TGTGCCAGCTCCTCAGCGGGGGGGTCCTACAATGAGCAGTTCTTC. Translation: CASSSAGGSYNEQFF.

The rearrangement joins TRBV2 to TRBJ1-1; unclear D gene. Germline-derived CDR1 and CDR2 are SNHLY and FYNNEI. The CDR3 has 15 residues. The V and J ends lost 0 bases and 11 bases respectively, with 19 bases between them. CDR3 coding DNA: TGTGCCAGCAGTGAAGCGCGGGAGGGCCTGGGTCGGGCTTTCTTT. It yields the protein CASSEAREGLGRAFF.

In DNA, the CDR3 is TGTGCCAGCAGCTTTCATTCTACTAGCACAGATACGCAGTATTTT. This gives the protein CASSFHSTSTDTQYF. The chain combines TRBV11-2 with TRBJ2-3; D remains unclear. The CDR3 covers 15 residues. Germline V CDR1 and CDR2: SGHAT, FQNNGV. Trimming removed 3 bases at V and 0 bases at J, with 10 bases between.

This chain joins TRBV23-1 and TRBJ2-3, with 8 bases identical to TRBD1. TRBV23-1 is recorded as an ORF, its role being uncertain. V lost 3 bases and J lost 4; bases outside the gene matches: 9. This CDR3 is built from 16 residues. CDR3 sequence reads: CASSHRPGGGADTQYF. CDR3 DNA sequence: TGCGCCAGCAGTCACAGGCCAGGGGGCGGCGCAGATACGCAGTATTTT.

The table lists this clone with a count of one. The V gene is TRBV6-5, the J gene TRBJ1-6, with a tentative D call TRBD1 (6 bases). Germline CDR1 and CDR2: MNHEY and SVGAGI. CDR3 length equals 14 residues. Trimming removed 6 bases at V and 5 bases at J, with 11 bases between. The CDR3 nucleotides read TGTGCCAGCAGAAGGGGGAGTAATAATTCACCCCTCCACTTT. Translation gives CASRRGSNNSPLHF.

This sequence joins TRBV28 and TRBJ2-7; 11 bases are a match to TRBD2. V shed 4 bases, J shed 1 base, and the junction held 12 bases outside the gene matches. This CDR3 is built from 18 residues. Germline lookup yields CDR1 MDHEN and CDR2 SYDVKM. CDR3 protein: CASSSTPRGLAVSYEQYF. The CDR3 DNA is TGTGCCAGCAGTTCCACGCCCCGGGGACTAGCGGTTTCCTACGAGCAGTACTTC.

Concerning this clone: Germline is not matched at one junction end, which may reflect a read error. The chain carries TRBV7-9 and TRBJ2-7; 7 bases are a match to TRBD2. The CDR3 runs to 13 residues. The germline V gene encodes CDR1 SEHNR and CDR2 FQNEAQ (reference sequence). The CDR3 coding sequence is TGTGCCAGCAGCTTAGCGCGAACGGGAGGCCTGATCTTC. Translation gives CASSLARTGGLIF. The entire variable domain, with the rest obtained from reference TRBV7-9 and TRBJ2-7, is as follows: DTGVSQNPRHKITKRGQNVTFRCDPISEHNRLYWYRQTLGQGPEFLTYFQNEAQLEKSRLLSDRFSAERPKGSFSTLEIQRTEQGDSAMYLCASSLARTGGLIFGPGTRLTVT.

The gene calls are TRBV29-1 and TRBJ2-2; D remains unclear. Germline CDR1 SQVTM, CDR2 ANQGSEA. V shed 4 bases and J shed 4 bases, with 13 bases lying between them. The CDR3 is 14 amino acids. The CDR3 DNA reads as TGCAGCGTTGCCCCATACAGTATCACCGGGGAGCTGTTTTTT. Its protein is CSVAPYSITGELFF.

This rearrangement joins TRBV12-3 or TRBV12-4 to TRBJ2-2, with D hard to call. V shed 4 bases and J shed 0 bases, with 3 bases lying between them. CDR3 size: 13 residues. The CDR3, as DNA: TGTGCCAGCAGTTCTACGAACACCGGGGAGCTGTTTTTT. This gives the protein CASSSTNTGELFF.

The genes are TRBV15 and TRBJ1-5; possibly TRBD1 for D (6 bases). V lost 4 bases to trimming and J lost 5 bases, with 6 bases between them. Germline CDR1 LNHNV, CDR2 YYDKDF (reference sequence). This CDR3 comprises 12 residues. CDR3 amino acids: CATSNRDQPQHF. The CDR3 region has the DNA TGTGCCACCAGCAACAGGGATCAGCCCCAGCATTTT. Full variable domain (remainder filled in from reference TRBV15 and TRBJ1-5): DAMVIQNPRYQVTQFGKPVTLSCSQTLNHNVMYWYQQKSSQAPKLLFHYYDKDFNNEADTPDNFQSRRPNTSFCFLDIRSPGLGDTAMYLCATSNRDQPQHFGDGTRLSIL.

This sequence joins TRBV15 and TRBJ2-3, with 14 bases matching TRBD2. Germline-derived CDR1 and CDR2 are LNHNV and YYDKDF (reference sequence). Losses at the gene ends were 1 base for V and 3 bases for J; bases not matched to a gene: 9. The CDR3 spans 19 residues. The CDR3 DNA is TGTGCCACCAGCAGAGGTCGACTAGCGGGAGGGCCGTTTACAGATACGCAGTATTTT. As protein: CATSRGRLAGGPFTDTQYF.